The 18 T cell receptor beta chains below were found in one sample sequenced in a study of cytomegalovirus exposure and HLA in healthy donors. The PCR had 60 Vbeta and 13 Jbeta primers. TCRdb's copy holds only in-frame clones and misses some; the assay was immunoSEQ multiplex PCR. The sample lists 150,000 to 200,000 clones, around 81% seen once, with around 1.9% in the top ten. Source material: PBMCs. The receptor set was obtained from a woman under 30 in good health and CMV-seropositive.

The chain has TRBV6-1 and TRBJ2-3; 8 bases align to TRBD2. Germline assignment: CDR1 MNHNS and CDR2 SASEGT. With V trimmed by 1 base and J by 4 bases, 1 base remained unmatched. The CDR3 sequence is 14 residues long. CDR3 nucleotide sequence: TGTGCCAGCAGTGAAGGTAGCGGGGCAGATACGCAGTATTTT. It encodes CASSEGSGADTQYF.

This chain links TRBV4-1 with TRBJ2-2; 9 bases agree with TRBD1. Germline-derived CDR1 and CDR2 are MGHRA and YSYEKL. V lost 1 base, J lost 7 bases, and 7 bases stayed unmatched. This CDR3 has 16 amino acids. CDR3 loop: CASSQVTGGGIGELFF. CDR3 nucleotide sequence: TGCGCCAGCAGCCAAGTAACAGGGGGCGGGATCGGGGAGCTGTTTTTT.

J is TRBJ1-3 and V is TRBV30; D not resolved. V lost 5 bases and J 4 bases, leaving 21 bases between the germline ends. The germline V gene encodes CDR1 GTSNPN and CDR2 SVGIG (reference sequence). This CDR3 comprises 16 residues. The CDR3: CAWYPTENQRGNTIYF. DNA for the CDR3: TGTGCCTGGTATCCGACTGAAAACCAACGGGGAAACACCATATATTTT.

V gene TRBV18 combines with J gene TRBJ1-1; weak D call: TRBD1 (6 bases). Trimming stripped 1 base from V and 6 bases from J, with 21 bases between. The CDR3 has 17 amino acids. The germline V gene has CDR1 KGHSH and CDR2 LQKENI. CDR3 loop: CASSPHKVGQGKSEAFF. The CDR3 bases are TGTGCCAGCTCACCACATAAGGTCGGGCAGGGGAAGTCTGAAGCTTTCTTT.

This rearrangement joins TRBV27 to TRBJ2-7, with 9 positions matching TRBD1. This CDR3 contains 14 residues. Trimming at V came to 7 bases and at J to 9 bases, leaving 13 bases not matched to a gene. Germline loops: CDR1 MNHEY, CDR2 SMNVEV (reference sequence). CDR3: CASKTGGGIMVQYF. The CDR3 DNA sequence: TGTGCCAGCAAGACAGGGGGAGGTATAATGGTGCAGTACTTC.

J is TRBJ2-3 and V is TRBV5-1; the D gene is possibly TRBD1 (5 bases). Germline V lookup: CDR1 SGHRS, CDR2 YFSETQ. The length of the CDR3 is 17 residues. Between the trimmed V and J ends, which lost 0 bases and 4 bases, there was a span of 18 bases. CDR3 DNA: TGCGCCAGCAGCTTGGGGGCAGGGAATAGGTGGGCAGATACGCAGTATTTT. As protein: CASSLGAGNRWADTQYF.

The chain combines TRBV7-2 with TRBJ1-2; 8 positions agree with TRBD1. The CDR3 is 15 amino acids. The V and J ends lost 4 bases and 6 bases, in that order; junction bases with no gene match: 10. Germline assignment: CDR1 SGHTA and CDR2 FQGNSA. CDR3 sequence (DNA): TGTGCCAGCAGCTCCCGGGGGGCAGGGGGCAATGGCTACACCTTC. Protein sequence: CASSSRGAGGNGYTF.

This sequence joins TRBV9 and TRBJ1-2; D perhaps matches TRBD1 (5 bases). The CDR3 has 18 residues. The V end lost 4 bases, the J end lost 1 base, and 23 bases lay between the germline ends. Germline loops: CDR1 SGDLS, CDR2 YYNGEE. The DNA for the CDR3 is TGTGCCAGCAGCCCCCAAGGGAGTTTCTCGGGGGGTAACTATGGCTACACCTTC. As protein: CASSPQGSFSGGNYGYTF.

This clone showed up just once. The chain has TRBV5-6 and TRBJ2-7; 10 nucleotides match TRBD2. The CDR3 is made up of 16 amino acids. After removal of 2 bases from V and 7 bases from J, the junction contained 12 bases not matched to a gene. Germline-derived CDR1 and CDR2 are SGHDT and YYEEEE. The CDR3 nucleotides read TGTGCCAGCAGCTTTCTAGTTAGCGGGGGGCCACGGGAGCAGTACGTC. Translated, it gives CASSFLVSGGPREQYV.

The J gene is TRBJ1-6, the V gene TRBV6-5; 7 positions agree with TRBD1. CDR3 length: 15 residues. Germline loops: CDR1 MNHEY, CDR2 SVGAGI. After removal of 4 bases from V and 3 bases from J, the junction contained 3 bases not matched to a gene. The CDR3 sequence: CASSFGTDYNSPLHF. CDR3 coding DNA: TGTGCCAGCAGTTTCGGGACAGACTATAATTCACCCCTCCACTTT.

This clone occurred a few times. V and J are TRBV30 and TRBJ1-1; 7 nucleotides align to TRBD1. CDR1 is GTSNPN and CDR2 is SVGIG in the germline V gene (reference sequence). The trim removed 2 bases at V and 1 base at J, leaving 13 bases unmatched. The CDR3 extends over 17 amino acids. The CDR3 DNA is TGTGCCTGGAGTCGGAGTCTAGGGGGCGGTTGGAACACTGAAGCTTTCTTT. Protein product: CAWSRSLGGGWNTEAFF. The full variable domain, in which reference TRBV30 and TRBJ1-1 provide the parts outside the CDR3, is SQTIHQWPATLVQPVGSPLSLECTVEGTSNPNLYWYRQAAGRGLQLLFYSVGIGQISSEVPQNLSASRPQDRQFILSSKKLLLSDSGFYLCAWSRSLGGGWNTEAFFGQGTRLTVV.

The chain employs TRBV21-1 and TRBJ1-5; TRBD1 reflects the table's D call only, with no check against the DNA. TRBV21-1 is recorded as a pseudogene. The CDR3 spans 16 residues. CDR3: CASSKEDRGTPGPQHF. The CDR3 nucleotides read TGTGCCAGCAGCAAAGAGGACAGGGGGACCCCGGGGCCCCAGCATTTT.

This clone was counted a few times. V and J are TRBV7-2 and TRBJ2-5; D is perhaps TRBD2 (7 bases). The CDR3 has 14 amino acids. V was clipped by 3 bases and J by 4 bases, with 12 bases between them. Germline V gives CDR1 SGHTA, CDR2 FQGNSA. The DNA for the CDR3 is TGTGCCAGCAGCTTTACAGGGAGGGGAGAGACCCAGTACTTC. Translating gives CASSFTGRGETQYF.

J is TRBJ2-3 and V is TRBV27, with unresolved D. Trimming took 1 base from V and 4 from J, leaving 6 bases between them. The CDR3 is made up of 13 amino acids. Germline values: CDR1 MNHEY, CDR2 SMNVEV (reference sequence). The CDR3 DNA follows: TGTGCCAGCAGTTTATTCCTTCCAGATACGCAGTATTTT. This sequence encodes CASSLFLPDTQYF.

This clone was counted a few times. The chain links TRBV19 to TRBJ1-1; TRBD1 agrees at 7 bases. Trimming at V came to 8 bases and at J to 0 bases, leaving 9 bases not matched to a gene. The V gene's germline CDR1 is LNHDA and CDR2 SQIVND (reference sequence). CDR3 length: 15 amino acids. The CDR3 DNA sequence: TGTGCCAGTTCCAGGGGACAGCTGATGAACACTGAAGCTTTCTTT. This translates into CASSRGQLMNTEAFF.

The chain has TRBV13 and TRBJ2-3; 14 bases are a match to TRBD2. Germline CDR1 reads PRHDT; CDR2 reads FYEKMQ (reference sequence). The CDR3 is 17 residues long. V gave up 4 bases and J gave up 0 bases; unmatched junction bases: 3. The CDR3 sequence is CASSSTSGGGSTDTQYF. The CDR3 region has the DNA TGTGCCAGCAGCTCGACTAGCGGGGGGGGTAGCACAGATACGCAGTATTTT.

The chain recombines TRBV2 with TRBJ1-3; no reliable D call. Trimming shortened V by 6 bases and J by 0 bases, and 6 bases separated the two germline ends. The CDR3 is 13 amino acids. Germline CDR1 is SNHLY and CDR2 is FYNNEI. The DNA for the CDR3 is TGTGCCAGCAGACAAGACTCTGGAAACACCATATATTTT. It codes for CASRQDSGNTIYF.

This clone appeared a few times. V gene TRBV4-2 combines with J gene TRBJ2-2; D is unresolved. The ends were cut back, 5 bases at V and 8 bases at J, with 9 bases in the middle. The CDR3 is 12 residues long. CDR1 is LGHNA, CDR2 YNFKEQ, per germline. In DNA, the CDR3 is TGTGCCAGCAGCTTAATGCGGGGGGAGCTGTTTTTT. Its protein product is CASSLMRGELFF.